This note documents a single T cell receptor (beta chain) sequence. The sample belongs to a study of blood T cell repertoires in COVID-19. The wider study: The samples span acute and convalescent COVID-19 from the United States, Italy and Spain.

Sequencing used immunoSEQ multiplex PCR; TCRdb keeps in-frame clones, though not all of them. This sample carries 93,000 or so clones, roughly 89% of them seen once, and the ten largest clones take roughly a sixth. From germline, CDR1 is MNHEY and CDR2 SMNVEV (reference sequence). Trimming removed 4 bases at V and 7 bases at J, with 10 bases between. This CDR3 has 12 residues. The receptor's source is a woman of 80 years or more in a cohort sampled during active COVID-19. The specimen sequenced was peripheral blood. The chain combines TRBV27 with TRBJ2-5, with D maybe TRBD1 (5 bases). Written as DNA, the CDR3 is TGTGCCAGCAGTTCTCCCCAGGGGACCCAGTACTTC. This codes for CASSSPQGTQYF.